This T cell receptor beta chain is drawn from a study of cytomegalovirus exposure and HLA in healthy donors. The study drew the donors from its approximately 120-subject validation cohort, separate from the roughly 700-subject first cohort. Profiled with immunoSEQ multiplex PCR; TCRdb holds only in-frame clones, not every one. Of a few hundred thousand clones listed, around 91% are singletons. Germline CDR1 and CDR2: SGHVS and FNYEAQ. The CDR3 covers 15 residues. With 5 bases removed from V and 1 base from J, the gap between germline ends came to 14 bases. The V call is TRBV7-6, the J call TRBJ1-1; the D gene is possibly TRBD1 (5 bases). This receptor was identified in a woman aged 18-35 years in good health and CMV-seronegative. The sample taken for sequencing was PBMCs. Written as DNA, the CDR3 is TGTGCCAGCAGCGCAGGACATCGAGGGAACACTGAAGCTTTCTTT. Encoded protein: CASSAGHRGNTEAFF.